This T cell receptor beta chain was obtained from a study of T-cell memory formation after mild COVID-19. The V and J ends lost 3 bases and 0 bases respectively, with 5 bases between them. CDR3 length: 13 amino acids. This clonotype was observed many times. Each CDR3 protein gets one entry after TCRdb re-called the 5' RACE reads with MiXCR. Of roughly 310,000 distinct CDR3 sequences listed, approximately 15% are singletons. The V and J genes are TRBV12-3 or TRBV12-4 and TRBJ1-1; D gene uncertain. The sequenced material came from PBMCs or a T cell subset sorted from them (not recorded which). The sequence derives from a young man who had mild COVID-19 (a few samples of this study predate the infection). Cell type and time point are not known. The CDR3 loop reads CASSFGLNTEAFF. The CDR3 DNA reads TGTGCCAGCAGTTTCGGGCTGAACACTGAAGCTTTCTTT.